Listed here are 25 T cell receptor beta chains from one sample, sequenced in a study of T cell responses to AZD1222 COVID-19 vaccine. Assay used: immunoSEQ multiplex PCR; TCRdb lists only in-frame clones, some missing. The sample lists around 150,000 clones, almost 90% occurring once. The sample was peripheral blood, taken on day 0 of AZD1222 vaccination. The source of these receptors is an adult in good health.

This chain joins TRBV19 and TRBJ2-5; possible D gene TRBD1, 6 bases. Germline V gene lookup returns CDR1 LNHDA and CDR2 SQIVND (reference sequence). The CDR3 is 14 amino acids. The ends were cut back, 3 bases at V and 5 bases at J, with 13 bases in the middle. The CDR3 sequence: CASSMGQGKETQYF. For the CDR3, the DNA is TGTGCCAGTAGTATGGGGCAGGGGAAGGAGACCCAGTACTTC.

The rearrangement joins TRBV4-3 to TRBJ1-1; TRBD1 agrees at 7 bases. Per germline, CDR1 LGHNA and CDR2 YSLEER. J gave up 1 base and V 0 bases, and 8 bases lay outside the gene matches. This CDR3 contains 17 residues. CDR3 nucleotide sequence: TGCGCCAGCAGCCAAGATGGAAGACAGGGTCGGAACACTGAAGCTTTCTTT. It specifies CASSQDGRQGRNTEAFF.

The chain combines TRBV4-1 with TRBJ1-5, with unresolved D. Germline V gene sequence: CDR1 MGHRA, CDR2 YSYEKL. Trimming cost V 1 base and J 4 bases, with 11 bases left between them. The CDR3 has 15 amino acids. CDR3 residues: CASSQVQVGNQPQHF. CDR3 DNA: TGCGCCAGCAGCCAAGTCCAGGTGGGGAATCAGCCCCAGCATTTT.

The gene calls are TRBV5-6 and TRBJ2-7; tentatively, D is TRBD2 (5 bases). V was trimmed by 3 bases and J by 2 bases, leaving 12 bases between them. The CDR3 extends over 14 amino acids. The germline V gene has CDR1 SGHDT and CDR2 YYEEEE. Written as DNA, the CDR3 is TGTGCCAGCAGCTGGCCGGGAACTACCTACGAGCAGTACTTC. The encoded protein is CASSWPGTTYEQYF.

The chain combines TRBV7-2 with TRBJ1-3, with D perhaps matching TRBD1 (6 bases). The germline V and J ends were trimmed by 4 bases and 4 bases, with 8 bases remaining between them. The CDR3 runs 13 residues. Germline-derived CDR1 and CDR2 are SGHTA and FQGNSA. The CDR3 reads CASSSDRGNTIYF. The DNA for the CDR3 is TGTGCCAGCAGCTCAGACAGGGGAAACACCATATATTTT.

The chain employs TRBV6-5 and TRBJ1-1, with D perhaps TRBD1 (5 bases). The germline V gene has CDR1 MNHEY and CDR2 SVGAGI. The length of the CDR3 is 14 residues. The V gene lost 5 bases and the J gene lost 1 base, with 11 bases spanning the gap. CDR3 amino acids: CASSRTPSNTEAFF. The CDR3 DNA sequence: TGTGCCAGCAGTAGGACACCGTCGAACACTGAAGCTTTCTTT.

V is TRBV3-1 (or the pseudogene TRBV3-2) and J is TRBJ1-1, with 8 bases lining up with TRBD1. V was clipped by 5 bases and J by 3 bases; unmatched bases: 2. The CDR3 has 13 residues. The V gene's germline CDR1 is LGHDT and CDR2 YNNKEL (reference sequence). The CDR3 nucleotides read TGTGCCAGCAGCGCACAGGGGGACACTGAAGCTTTCTTT. Protein sequence: CASSAQGDTEAFF.

Only one count was recorded for this clone. The identical CDR3 is also encoded by other nucleotide sequences in the sample. The chain carries TRBV19 and TRBJ1-1; D is uncertain. Per the germline V gene, CDR1 is LNHDA and CDR2 is SQIVND (reference sequence). V lost 0 bases and J lost 1, with 6 bases in between. CDR3 length: 14 amino acids. In nucleotides, the CDR3 is TGTGCCAGTAGTATAGAGCGGTGGAACACTGAAGCTTTCTTT. It yields the protein CASSIERWNTEAFF.

V is TRBV9 and J is TRBJ2-3; 9 bases line up with TRBD1. The CDR3 spans 14 residues. V lost 1 base to trimming and J lost 4 bases; unmatched junction nucleotides: 1. Germline V gives CDR1 SGDLS, CDR2 YYNGEE. The CDR3 nucleotides read TGTGCCAGCAGCGTAACAGGGGGCGCAGATACGCAGTATTTT. Amino acid sequence: CASSVTGGADTQYF. The full variable domain, rest sourced from reference TRBV9 and TRBJ2-3, is DSGVTQTPKHLITATGQRVTLRCSPRSGDLSVYWYQQSLDQGLQFLIQYYNGEERAKGNILERFSAQQFPDLHSELNLSSLELGDSALYFCASSVTGGADTQYFGPGTRLTVL.

The chain couples TRBV27 to TRBJ2-3; the D gene is possibly TRBD1 (5 bases). The CDR3 is 15 residues long. Trimming shortened V by 5 bases and J by 3 bases, and 15 bases separated the two germline ends. Looked up from germline, CDR1 is MNHEY and CDR2 is SMNVEV (reference sequence). The CDR3 loop reads CASSLQGPWTDTQYF. In DNA, the CDR3 is TGTGCCAGCAGTCTTCAGGGCCCGTGGACAGATACGCAGTATTTT.

The chain links TRBV18 to TRBJ1-1, with D tentatively TRBD1 (6 bases). Per germline, CDR1 KGHSH and CDR2 LQKENI. The V end lost 6 bases, the J end lost 3 bases, and 11 bases lay between the germline ends. The CDR3 length is 13 residues. For the CDR3, the DNA is TGTGCCAGCTCCCCTGGACAGTACACTGAAGCTTTCTTT. This encodes CASSPGQYTEAFF.

The chain carries TRBV5-6 and TRBJ2-1; 8 bases line up with TRBD2. The CDR3 length is 15 residues. Germline CDR1 and CDR2: SGHDT and YYEEEE. The ends lost 4 bases at V and 9 bases at J; junction bases unmatched: 12. The chain's CDR3 is CASSPGTRVEVEQFF. The CDR3 DNA reads as TGTGCCAGCAGCCCCGGGACTAGGGTCGAGGTTGAGCAGTTCTTC.

CDR3 residues: CASSNRQGGPYEQYF. In nucleotides, the CDR3 is TGTGCCAGCAGTAACCGACAGGGGGGTCCCTACGAGCAGTACTTC. The gene calls are TRBV6-5 and TRBJ2-7; 9 bases match TRBD1. Germline trimming cut 5 bases from V and 2 bases from J; bases unmatched to any gene: 7. Germline V gene sequence: CDR1 MNHEY, CDR2 SVGAGI. The CDR3 extends over 15 amino acids.

This clone was seen a few times. The V call is TRBV4-3, the J call TRBJ1-4; tentatively, D is TRBD1 (6 bases). The CDR3 has 15 residues. Germline CDR1 is LGHNA and CDR2 is YSLEER. The V and J ends lost 5 bases and 6 bases respectively, with 16 bases between them. CDR3 bases: TGCGCCAGCAGCGCACAGGGTGGGGGGGATGAAAAACTGTTTTTT. This gives the protein CASSAQGGGDEKLFF.

This clone has only one observation. The V gene is TRBV18, the J gene TRBJ1-4; 8 bases line up with TRBD1. Per the germline V gene, CDR1 is KGHSH and CDR2 is LQKENI. This CDR3 region has 15 residues. With V trimmed by 5 bases and J by 1 base, 3 bases remained unmatched. The CDR3 DNA reads TGTGCCAGCTCAACCGACAGGGGAACTAATGAAAAACTGTTTTTT. Encoded protein: CASSTDRGTNEKLFF.

V usage is TRBV5-1 and J usage is TRBJ1-2; D not resolved. CDR1 is SGHRS, CDR2 YFSETQ, per germline. The V gene lost 2 bases and the J gene lost 1 base, with 9 bases spanning the gap. The CDR3 is 14 residues long. The CDR3 DNA reads TGCGCCAGCAGCTTAGGTGGCGATAACTATGGCTACACCTTC. Translating gives CASSLGGDNYGYTF. Supplemented by reference TRBV5-1 and TRBJ1-2, the full variable domain reads KAGVTQTPRYLIKTRGQQVTLSCSPISGHRSVSWYQQTPGQGLQFLFEYFSETQRNKGNFPGRFSGRQFSNSRSEMNVSTLELGDSALYLCASSLGGDNYGYTFGSGTRLTVV.

The rearrangement joins TRBV30 to TRBJ1-2, with D maybe TRBD1 (5 bases). Germline lookup yields CDR1 GTSNPN and CDR2 SVGIG (reference sequence). V lost 1 base, J lost 2 bases, and 14 bases lay in between. CDR3 length: 15 amino acids. CDR3 sequence: CAWSDFQGSNYGYTF. CDR3 coding DNA: TGTGCCTGGAGTGATTTTCAGGGATCGAACTATGGCTACACCTTC.

The V and J genes are TRBV28 and TRBJ1-2; 8 positions agree with TRBD1. The ends lost 7 bases at V and 7 bases at J; junction bases unmatched: 17. The CDR3 covers 16 residues. The germline gives CDR1 MDHEN, CDR2 SYDVKM. DNA for the CDR3: TGTGCCAGCACCCCTGTAGGGACAGGCCTACGATTTGGCTACACCTTC. This gives the protein CASTPVGTGLRFGYTF.

V gene TRBV5-8 combines with J gene TRBJ2-7; possibly TRBD1 for D (5 bases). Germline lookup yields CDR1 SGHTS and CDR2 YDEGEE. Trimming removed 0 bases from V and 2 bases from J, with 9 bases in between. This CDR3 is built from 14 residues. The CDR3 loop is CASSLGSGTYEQYF. The CDR3 nucleotides are TGTGCCAGCAGCTTGGGTTCAGGGACCTACGAGCAGTACTTC.

This chain connects TRBV10-3 to TRBJ1-3; 8 bases align to TRBD1. The junction had 1 base not matched to a gene; V was cut back by 3 bases and J by 0 bases. Germline CDR1 and CDR2: ENHRY and SYGVKD. This CDR3 is built from 15 residues. The CDR3 nucleotides read TGTGCCATCAGTGAAGGACAGGGCTCTGGAAACACCATATATTTT. Its translation: CAISEGQGSGNTIYF.

DNA of the CDR3: TGTGCCAGCAGCTTAGGGGGGGCAGGGGCCAACGTCCTGACTTTC. As protein: CASSLGGAGANVLTF. The chain uses TRBV7-2 and TRBJ2-6; D might be TRBD1 or TRBD2, each matching 6 bases. Germline V lookup: CDR1 SGHTA, CDR2 FQGNSA. V lost 1 base and J 4 bases, leaving 8 bases between the germline ends. The CDR3 is 15 amino acids.

The chain combines TRBV24-1 with TRBJ2-5; D ambiguous. V lost 3 bases, J lost 5 bases, and 9 bases lay in between. The CDR3 is made up of 13 amino acids. Germline CDR1 is KGHDR and CDR2 is SFDVKD. CDR3 residues: CATSDPMYETQYF. As DNA, the CDR3 is TGTGCCACCAGTGATCCGATGTATGAGACCCAGTACTTC.

V usage is TRBV4-2 and J usage is TRBJ2-7; 12 bases are a match to TRBD2. V shed 2 bases, J shed 0 bases, and the junction held 2 bases outside the gene matches. Germline loops: CDR1 LGHNA, CDR2 YNFKEQ. This CDR3 region has 16 residues. The CDR3 protein is CASSQKTSGGSYEQYF. CDR3 coding DNA: TGTGCCAGCAGCCAAAAGACTAGCGGGGGCTCCTACGAGCAGTACTTC.

The chain carries TRBV11-2 and TRBJ1-4, with a possible D match to TRBD1 (5 bases). The CDR3 runs 17 residues. Between the trimmed V and J ends, which lost 3 bases and 5 bases, there was a span of 19 bases. Looked up from germline, CDR1 is SGHAT and CDR2 is FQNNGV. The CDR3 DNA sequence: TGTGCCAGCAGCTTGGGGGGGAGCCGGCGAGCAAATGAAAAACTGTTTTTT. Its translation: CASSLGGSRRANEKLFF. The complete variable domain, with remaining parts taken from reference TRBV11-2 and TRBJ1-4, reads EAGVAQSPRYKIIEKRQSVAFWCNPISGHATLYWYQQILGQGPKLLIQFQNNGVVDDSQLPKDRFSAERLKGVDSTLKIQPAKLEDSAVYLCASSLGGSRRANEKLFFGSGTQLSVL.

The gene calls are TRBV5-1 and TRBJ1-1; no clear D. Per germline, CDR1 SGHRS and CDR2 YFSETQ. Trimming shortened V by 0 bases and J by 3 bases, and 6 bases separated the two germline ends. This CDR3 region has 13 residues. CDR3: CASSLDRHTEAFF. The CDR3 region has the DNA TGCGCCAGCAGCTTGGACAGACACACTGAAGCTTTCTTT.